The entry that follows covers one T cell receptor beta chain sequence. Its antigen has not been determined. Per-base qualities were not stored, and no clone one base away is much larger. The data were obtained in a study of CD8 T cells in ankylosing spondylitis (dated by TCRdb to the late 2010s). At the level of the whole study: T cell receptor beta repertoires were profiled in healthy donors and ankylosing spondylitis patients so that disease-linked TCR variants could be found. The full study cohort comprised 25 ankylosing spondylitis patients and 85 to 120 healthy donors. Peripheral blood samples were taken, and synovial fluid was additionally collected from ankylosing spondylitis patients. Study-wide findings and limitations: A TCR beta motif made up of several highly homologous amino acid variants appeared to be characteristic of blood from ankylosing spondylitis patients. According to the report, matched synovial fluid samples from ankylosing spondylitis patients were significantly enriched for the disease-linked clones. In peripheral blood, the disease-linked clones were found at relatively low frequencies and had a CD8+ phenotype. Some motif variants were previously reported in synovial fluid and blood of reactive arthritis patients, suggesting common disease-initiation mechanisms.

Sequences SGHAT (CDR1) and FQNNGV (CDR2) are obtained from the germline V gene. Counted from cysteine to phenylalanine, this CDR3 has 14 amino acids. The entry retains the CDR3 DNA only, 42 bases that are in frame from base 1. Trimming costs V 6 bases and J 7 bases, and their ends lie 16 bases apart. TCRdb shows the sequencer as Illumina HiSeq 2500. Quantitative 5'-RACE with molecular barcodes was used to prepare TCR beta libraries. On the study's bioinformatics: To identify disease-linked TCR variants, a new computational method was used, one built on a probabilistic model of VDJ rearrangement. The public reads were quality trimmed at Q25 with fastp and then assembled into clones with MiXCR by TCRdb, keeping productive beta chains. Under each unique CDR3 protein, matching rows form one entry showing the most common genes and DNA. None of the V and J calls come from the authors' own analysis; TCRdb made them. This sample comprises hundreds of thousands of distinct CDR3 sequences, 12% of them detected only once. The top ten clones comprise approximately 0.51% of the sample.

This clonotype was obtained from a male donor with ankylosing spondylitis. The chain uses TRBV11-2 and TRBJ2-1, with an unclear D gene assignment. The specimen sequenced was blood, either unsorted or a sorted T cell fraction (not recorded which). The DNA sequence reads TGTGCCAGCAGACTTCTACCCTTCGGGAATGAGCAGTTCTTC. This sequence encodes CASRLLPFGNEQFF.